This record looks at one T cell receptor (beta chain) sequence and its context. Its antigen remains unknown. The V gene end was trimmed by 6 bases and the J gene end by 3 bases; junction bases not matched to a gene: 6. The CDR3 spans 14 residues. Germline V gene sequence: CDR1 MNHEY, CDR2 SVGAGI. The data derive from a study of T cell responses to AZD1222 COVID-19 vaccine. Whole-study results and caveats: All repertoire sampling was performed exclusively after the peak T cell response.

Some clones are missing from TCRdb's copy, which holds only in-frame ones; the method was immunoSEQ multiplex PCR. The sample has fewer than 85,000 clones; roughly nine tenths are singletons. The material was peripheral blood, obtained 28 days after the second AZD1222 dose. J is TRBJ1-2 and V is TRBV6-5; 8 positions agree with TRBD1. This clonotype was sampled from an adult who received the AZD1222 COVID-19 vaccine. In nucleotides, the CDR3 is TGTGCCAGCAGCCCCGGACAGGGTGACTATGGCTACACCTTC. Translated, it gives CASSPGQGDYGYTF.